This T cell receptor (beta chain) was obtained from a study of CD8+CD57+ T cells in acquired aplastic anemia. Study observations and caveats: A set of 25 to 30 CD8+ CDR3 sequences was shared between patients and controls, and these sequences appeared highly expressed in patients.

This CDR3 is 15 amino acids long. The germline gives CDR1 SGDLS, CDR2 YYNGEE. Trimming stripped 4 bases from V and 2 bases from J, with 14 bases between. As for this clonotype: Its specificity is unknown.

Genomic DNA provided the template from which TCR beta VDJ and CDR3 profiles were obtained. Each CDR3 protein is one row after TCRdb ran MiXCR on the reads. The profile shows roughly 200,000 distinct CDR3 sequences, 55% to 65% of them singletons. Flow cytometry had shown expanded CD8+CD57+ cells in the patients chosen for sequencing. The TCR was taken from a human donor with aplastic anemia. The sequenced sample consisted of sorted CD4+, CD8+, or CD8+CD57+ T cells (not recorded which) from PBMCs. The chain is built from TRBV9 and TRBJ2-3; D unclear. In nucleotides, the CDR3 is TGTGCCAGCAGCCAAGAGTACTCTTTCACAGATACGCAGTATTTT. This translates into CASSQEYSFTDTQYF.